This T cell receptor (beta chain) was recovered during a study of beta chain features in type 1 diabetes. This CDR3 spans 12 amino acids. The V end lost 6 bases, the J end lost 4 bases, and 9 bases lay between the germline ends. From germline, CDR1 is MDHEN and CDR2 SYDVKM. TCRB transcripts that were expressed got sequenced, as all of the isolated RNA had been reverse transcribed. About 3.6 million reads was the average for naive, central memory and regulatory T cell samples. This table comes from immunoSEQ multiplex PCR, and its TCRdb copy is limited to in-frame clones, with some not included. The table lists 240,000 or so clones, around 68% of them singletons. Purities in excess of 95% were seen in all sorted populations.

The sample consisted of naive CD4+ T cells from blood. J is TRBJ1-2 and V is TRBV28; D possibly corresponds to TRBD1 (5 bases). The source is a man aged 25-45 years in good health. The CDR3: CASSLGAYGYTF. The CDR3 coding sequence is TGTGCCAGCAGCCTCGGGGCCTATGGCTACACCTTC.